The clone carrying this T cell receptor (beta chain) was seen many times. Its antigen is still unknown. This CDR3 region has 12 residues. In germline, CDR1 is SGHDT, CDR2 YYEEEE. Trimming removed 4 bases from V and 8 bases from J, with 12 bases in between. Amplified regions were TCR beta CDR3 sequences from RNA transcripts. The primer set for the first-round RT-PCR of the TCR CDR3 was HTBI. TCRdb processed the multiplex PCR reads anew with MiXCR; each CDR3 protein has one entry. The sample carries about 700,000 distinct CDR3 sequences, 45% recorded once. This entry comes from a study of T cells in Graves' hyperthyroidism and ophthalmopathy. Overall study findings and caveats: Clonotypes that were expanded in thyroid above 0.001 mostly appeared in blood too. In the analysis, a 13 V-J model separated ophthalmopathy from stable hyperthyroidism. For ophthalmopathy, model prediction preceded onset by a median around six months.

The receptor was derived from an adult man with Graves' disease, either hyperthyroidism or ophthalmopathy (not recorded which). The V and J genes are TRBV5-6 and TRBJ1-2, with D unresolved. The sequenced sample was peripheral blood or thyroid tissue (not recorded which). The CDR3 DNA sequence: TGTGCCAGCAGCCCCGATACGGGAGGCTACACCTTC. Translation: CASSPDTGGYTF. The full variable domain, with the rest looked up from reference TRBV5-6 and TRBJ1-2, is DAGVTQSPTHLIKTRGQQVTLRCSPKSGHDTVSWYQQALGQGPQFIFQYYEEEERQRGNFPDRFSGHQFPNYSSELNVNALLLGDSALYLCASSPDTGGYTFGSGTRLTVV.